The rows below give T cell receptor beta chains drawn from one sample of a study of Ad26.COV2.S vaccination and SARS-CoV-2 variants. Libraries were prepared by immunoSEQ multiplex PCR; TCRdb keeps only in-frame clonotypes and omits some of them. Of some 370,000 clones listed, approximately 83% are singletons. The sequenced sample was peripheral blood, obtained in a trial of Ad26.COV2.S vaccine versus placebo. The receptors stem from a person between 18 and 60 years old who received the Ad26.COV2.S COVID-19 vaccine or a placebo. The CDR3 runs from the conserved cysteine through the conserved F or W. The D gene is left open where the match is weak. Only part of the rows carry a size: once, few, many, or a class if the clone is expanded.

V: TRBV6-6
length: 13
J: TRBJ2-1
size: .
D: TRBD2
CDR3: CATGLAGENEQFF
DNA: TGTGCCACAGGACTAGCGGGGGAAAATGAGCAGTTCTTC

V: TRBV29-1
length: 17
J: TRBJ2-7
size: .
D: .
CDR3: CSVGGAGGPFNSYEQYF
DNA: TGCAGCGTTGGTGGGGCAGGGGGGCCCTTTAATTCCTACGAGCAGTACTTC

V: TRBV7-9
length: 12
J: TRBJ1-2
size: .
D: .
CDR3: CASTDNSEGYTF
DNA: TGTGCCAGCACGGACAACTCGGAGGGCTACACCTTC

V: TRBV11-2
length: 13
J: TRBJ1-2
size: .
D: .
CDR3: CASSFGQTYGYTF
DNA: TGTGCCAGCAGCTTTGGGCAGACCTATGGCTACACCTTC

V: TRBV5-1
length: 16
J: TRBJ2-5
size: .
D: TRBD2
CDR3: CASSLGGGGDQETQYF
DNA: TGCGCCAGCAGCTTGGGTGGCGGGGGGGATCAAGAGACCCAGTACTTC

V: TRBV12-3/TRBV12-4
length: 12
J: TRBJ1-2
size: .
D: .
CDR3: CASSGGDYGYTF
DNA: TGTGCCAGCAGTGGGGGCGACTATGGCTACACCTTC

V: TRBV13
length: 14
J: TRBJ2-7
size: few
D: .
CDR3: CASSLQQGLNGQYF
DNA: TGTGCCAGCAGCTTACAACAGGGTCTTAACGGGCAGTACTTC

V: TRBV21-1
length: 18
J: TRBJ1-5
size: .
D: .
CDR3: CASSKKQVSRGPDEPQHF
DNA: TGTGCCAGCAGCAAAAAGCAGGTGTCGAGGGGTCCGGATGAACCCCAGCATTTT

V: TRBV7-2
length: 15
J: TRBJ2-1
size: .
D: TRBD2
CDR3: CASSSRLAGDREQFF
DNA: TGTGCCAGCAGCTCCCGACTAGCGGGGGATCGGGAGCAGTTCTTC

V: TRBV9
length: 15
J: TRBJ1-4
size: .
D: .
CDR3: CASSPSGTTNEKLFF
DNA: TGTGCCAGCAGCCCCAGCGGAACAACTAATGAAAAACTGTTTTTT

V: TRBV9
length: 14
J: TRBJ2-1
size: .
D: .
CDR3: CASSVTSSVNEQFF
DNA: TGTGCCAGCAGCGTTACTAGTTCCGTTAATGAGCAGTTCTTC

V: TRBV13
length: 13
J: TRBJ1-5
size: .
D: TRBD1
CDR3: CASSTDRDQPQHF
DNA: TGTGCCAGCAGTACTGACAGGGATCAGCCCCAGCATTTT